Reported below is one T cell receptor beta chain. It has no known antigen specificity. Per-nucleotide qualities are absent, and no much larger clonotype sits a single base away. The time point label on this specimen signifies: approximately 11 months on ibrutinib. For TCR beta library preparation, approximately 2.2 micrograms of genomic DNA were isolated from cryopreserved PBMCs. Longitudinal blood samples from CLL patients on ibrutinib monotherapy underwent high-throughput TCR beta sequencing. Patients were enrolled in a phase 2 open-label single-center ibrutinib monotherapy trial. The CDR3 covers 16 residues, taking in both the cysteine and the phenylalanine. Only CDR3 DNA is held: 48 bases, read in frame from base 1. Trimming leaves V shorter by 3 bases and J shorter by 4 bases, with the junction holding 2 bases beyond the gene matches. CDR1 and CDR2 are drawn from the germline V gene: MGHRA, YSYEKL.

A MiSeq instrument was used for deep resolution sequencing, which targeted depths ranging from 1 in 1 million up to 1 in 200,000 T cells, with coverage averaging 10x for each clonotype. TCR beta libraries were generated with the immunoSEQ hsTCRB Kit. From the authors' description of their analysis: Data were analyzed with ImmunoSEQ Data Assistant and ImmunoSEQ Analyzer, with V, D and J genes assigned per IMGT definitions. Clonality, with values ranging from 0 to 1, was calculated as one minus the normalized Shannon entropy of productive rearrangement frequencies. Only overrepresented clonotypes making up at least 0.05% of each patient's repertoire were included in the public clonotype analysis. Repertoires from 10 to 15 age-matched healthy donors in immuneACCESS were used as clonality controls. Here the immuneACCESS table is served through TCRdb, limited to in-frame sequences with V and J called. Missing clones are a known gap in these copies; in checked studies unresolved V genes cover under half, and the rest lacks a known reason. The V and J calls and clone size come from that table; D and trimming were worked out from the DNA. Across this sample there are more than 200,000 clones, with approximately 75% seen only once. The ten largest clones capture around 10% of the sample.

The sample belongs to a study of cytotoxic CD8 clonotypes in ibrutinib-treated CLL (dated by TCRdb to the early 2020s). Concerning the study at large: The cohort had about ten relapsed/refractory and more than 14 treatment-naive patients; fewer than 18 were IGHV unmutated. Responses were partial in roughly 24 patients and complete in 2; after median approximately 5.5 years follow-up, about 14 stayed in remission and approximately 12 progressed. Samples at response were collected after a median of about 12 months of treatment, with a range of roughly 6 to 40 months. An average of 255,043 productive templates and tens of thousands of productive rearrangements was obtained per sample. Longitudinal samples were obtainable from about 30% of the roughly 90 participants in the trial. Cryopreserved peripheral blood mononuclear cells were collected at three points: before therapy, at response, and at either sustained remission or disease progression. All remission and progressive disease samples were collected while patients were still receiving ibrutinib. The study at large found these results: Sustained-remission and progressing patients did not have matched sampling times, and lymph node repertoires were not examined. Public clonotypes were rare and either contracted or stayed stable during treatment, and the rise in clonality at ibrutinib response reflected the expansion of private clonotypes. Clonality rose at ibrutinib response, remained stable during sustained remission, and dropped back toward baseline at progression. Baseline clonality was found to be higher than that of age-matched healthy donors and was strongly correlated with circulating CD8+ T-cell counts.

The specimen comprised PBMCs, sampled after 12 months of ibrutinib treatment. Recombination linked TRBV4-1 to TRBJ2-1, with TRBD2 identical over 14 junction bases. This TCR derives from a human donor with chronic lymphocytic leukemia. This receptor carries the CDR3 CASSQGTSGGYNEQFF. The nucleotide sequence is TGCGCCAGCAGCCAGGGGACTAGCGGGGGTTACAATGAGCAGTTCTTC.